These 9 T cell receptor beta chains share one sample of origin, sequenced in a study of identical twins. TCRdb recomputed calls from the 5' RACE reads with MiXCR, one row per CDR3 protein. Of about 1.7 million distinct CDR3 sequences in the sample, less than 40% are singletons; the top ten hold about 0.25%. Sequenced sample: cord blood. The source is a newborn girl in good health.

This chain joins TRBV20-1 and TRBJ1-2; 8 bases agree with TRBD1. Unmatched junction bases numbered 11, after V lost 3 bases and J lost 2 bases. Germline V lookup: CDR1 DFQATT, CDR2 SNEGSKA (reference sequence). This CDR3 has 16 residues. The CDR3 region has the DNA TGCAGTGCTAGCTTATTCCGGGACAGGAAGAACTATGGCTACACCTTC. This gives the protein CSASLFRDRKNYGYTF.

This clonotype was seen more than once but under ten times. The chain couples TRBV27 to TRBJ2-3, with 9 bases aligning to TRBD1. The length of the CDR3 is 17 residues. Germline-derived CDR1 and CDR2 are MNHEY and SMNVEV (reference sequence). The V segment lost 1 base and the J segment 0 bases; nucleotides outside the gene matches: 5. CDR3 loop: CASSLWGGQGSTDTQYF. The CDR3 DNA reads TGTGCCAGCAGTTTATGGGGGGGACAGGGCAGCACAGATACGCAGTATTTT.

With regard to this clonotype: Just one base apart from a much larger clone, this may be a read error. This chain uses TRBV12-5 with TRBJ2-1, with D possibly matching TRBD2 (6 bases). There are 12 residues in the CDR3. The germline CDR1 and CDR2 sequences are LGHNT and FRNRAP. The CDR3 DNA is TGTGCTAGTGTTTTGGAGGGTAATGAGCAGTTCTTC. Protein sequence: CASVLEGNEQFF.

There are a few counts of this clonotype. This chain uses TRBV20-1 with TRBJ2-7, with 7 bases fitting TRBD1. The V segment lost 3 bases and the J segment 0 bases; nucleotides outside the gene matches: 11. The CDR3 totals 16 residues. Germline CDR1 DFQATT, CDR2 SNEGSKA (reference sequence). CDR3 nucleotides: TGCAGTGCTAGTCGTCCCCAGGGACAGTCCTCCTACGAGCAGTACTTC. This sequence encodes CSASRPQGQSSYEQYF.

CDR3 residues: CASSTRTGWDGYTF. CDR3 sequence (DNA): TGTGCCAGCAGCACGCGGACAGGGTGGGATGGCTACACCTTC. The chain recombines TRBV7-9 with TRBJ1-2; the match to TRBD1 covers 8 bases. The length of the CDR3 is 14 residues. From germline, CDR1 is SEHNR and CDR2 FQNEAQ (reference sequence). V was clipped by 5 bases and J by 6 bases; unmatched bases: 8.

Comment on this clonotype: The junction shows a germline mismatch at one end, possibly a read error. V and J are TRBV10-1 and TRBJ2-3; 10 bases match TRBD2. The CDR3 totals 15 residues. Germline V gene sequence: CDR1 WNHNN, CDR2 SYGVQD (reference sequence). The CDR3 sequence is CASSLASGGTGTQYF. CDR3 sequence (DNA): TGCGCCAGCAGCCTTGCTAGCGGGGGCACAGGTACGCAGTATTTT.

V and J are TRBV27 and TRBJ2-7; 7 bases match TRBD2. V shed 3 bases, J shed 0 bases, and the junction held 8 bases outside the gene matches. This CDR3 contains 16 residues. The germline gives CDR1 MNHEY, CDR2 SMNVEV (reference sequence). The CDR3 sequence: CASSLGPSGLSYEQYF. The CDR3 region has the DNA TGTGCCAGCAGTTTGGGCCCTAGCGGCCTCTCCTACGAGCAGTACTTC.

The chain joins TRBV7-2 to TRBJ2-1; D may be TRBD2 (7 bases). CDR3 size: 14 residues. Germline CDR1 reads SGHTA; CDR2 reads FQGNSA. The V end was cut by 1 base, the J end by 10 bases, with 14 bases between. This CDR3 is CASSLDPGGWEQFF. The CDR3 DNA reads as TGTGCCAGCAGCTTAGATCCGGGGGGCTGGGAGCAGTTCTTC. Looking up the rest from reference TRBV7-2 and TRBJ2-1 gives the full variable domain: GAGVSQSPSNKVTEKGKDVELRCDPISGHTALYWYRQSLGQGLEFLIYFQGNSAPDKSGLPSDRFSAERTGGSVSTLTIQRTQQEDSAVYLCASSLDPGGWEQFFGPGTRLTVL.

This clonotype was seen a few times. V gene TRBV18 combines with J gene TRBJ1-1, with a possible D match to TRBD1 (5 bases). Germline V gene lookup returns CDR1 KGHSH and CDR2 LQKENI. V was cut by 0 bases and J by 6 bases, with 11 bases left in between. The CDR3 is 14 residues long. Written as DNA, the CDR3 is TGTGCCAGCTCACCACCACCCGGGGGAGCTGAAGCTTTCTTT. Translating it yields CASSPPPGGAEAFF.